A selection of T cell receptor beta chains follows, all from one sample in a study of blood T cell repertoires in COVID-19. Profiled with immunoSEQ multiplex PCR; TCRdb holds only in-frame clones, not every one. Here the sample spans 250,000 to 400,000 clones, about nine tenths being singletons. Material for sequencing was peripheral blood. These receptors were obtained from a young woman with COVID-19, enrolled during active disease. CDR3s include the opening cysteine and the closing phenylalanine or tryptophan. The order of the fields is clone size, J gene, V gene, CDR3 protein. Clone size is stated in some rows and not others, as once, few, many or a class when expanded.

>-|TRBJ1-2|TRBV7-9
CASSRGTDYGYTF
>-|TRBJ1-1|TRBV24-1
CATSELGQVNTEAFF
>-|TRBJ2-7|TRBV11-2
CASSPTYGTGDEQYF
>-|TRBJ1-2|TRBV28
CASSLSTSYGYTF
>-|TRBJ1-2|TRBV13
CASSLKTGYNYGYTF
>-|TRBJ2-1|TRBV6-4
CASSGQGQTEQFF
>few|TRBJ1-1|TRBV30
CAWRAPGPMNTEAFF
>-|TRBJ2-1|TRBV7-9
CASAGTSLVNEQFF
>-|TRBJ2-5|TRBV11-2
CASSGRTGTQYF
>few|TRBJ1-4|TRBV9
CASSGGAATNEKLFF
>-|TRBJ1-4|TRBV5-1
CASSSTGLGNEKLFF
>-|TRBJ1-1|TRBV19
CASSSRRRGESGTEAFF
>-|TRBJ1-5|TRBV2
CASSERSGSNQPQHF
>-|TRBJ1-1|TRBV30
CAWKQGGLPEAFF
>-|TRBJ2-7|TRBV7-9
CASSLGTGMGSSYEQYF
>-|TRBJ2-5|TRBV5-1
CASSVGLAGAGETQYF
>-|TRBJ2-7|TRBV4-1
CASSHVWDRELYEQYF
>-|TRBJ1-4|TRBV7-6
CASSAWTGGTEKLFF
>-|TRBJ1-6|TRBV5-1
CASSLAQGENSPLHF
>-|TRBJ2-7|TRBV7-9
CASSSGTSGYPYEQYF
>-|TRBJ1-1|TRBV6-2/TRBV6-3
CASSIVKTEAFF
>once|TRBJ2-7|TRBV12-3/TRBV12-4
CASSLSLYEQYF
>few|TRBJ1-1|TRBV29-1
CSVGHRVDLNTEAFF
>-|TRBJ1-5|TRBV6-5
CASSYVQGASQPQHF
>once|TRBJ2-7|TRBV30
CAWSPGTSFHEQYF
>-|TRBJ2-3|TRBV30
CAWSVNSGAADTQYF
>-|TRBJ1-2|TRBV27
CASRETGANGYTF
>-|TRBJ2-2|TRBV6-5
CASRDDYPGELFF
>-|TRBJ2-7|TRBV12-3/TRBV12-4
CASSTAYEQYF
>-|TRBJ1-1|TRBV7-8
CASSLDQGRGNTEAFF
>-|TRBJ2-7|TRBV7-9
CASSSTGITYEQYF
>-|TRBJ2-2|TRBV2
CASSDPGLVNTGELFF
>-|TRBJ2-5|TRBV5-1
CASSSGDQETQYF
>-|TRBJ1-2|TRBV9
CASSPTASYGYTF
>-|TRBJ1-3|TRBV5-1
CASSLGQGAYTIYF